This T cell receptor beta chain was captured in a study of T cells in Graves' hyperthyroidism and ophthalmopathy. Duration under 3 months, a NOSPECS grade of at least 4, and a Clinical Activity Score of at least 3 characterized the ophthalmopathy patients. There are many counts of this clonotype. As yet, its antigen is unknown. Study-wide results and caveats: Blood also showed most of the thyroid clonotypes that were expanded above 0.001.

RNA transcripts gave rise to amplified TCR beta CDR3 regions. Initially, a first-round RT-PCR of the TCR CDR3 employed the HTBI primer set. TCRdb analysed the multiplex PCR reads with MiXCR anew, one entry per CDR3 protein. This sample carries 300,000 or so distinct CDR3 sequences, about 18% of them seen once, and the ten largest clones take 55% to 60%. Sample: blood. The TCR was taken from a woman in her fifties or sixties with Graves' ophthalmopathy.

CDR3 nucleotides: TGTGCCAGCAGCCCTTGGACAGCCGATACGCAGTATTTT. Translation gives CASSPWTADTQYF. The chain is built from TRBV7-3 and TRBJ2-3; a possible D gene is TRBD1 (6 bases). The CDR3 covers 13 residues. Trimming took 5 bases from V and 6 from J, leaving 12 bases between them. Germline V lookup: CDR1 SGHTA, CDR2 FQGTGA.